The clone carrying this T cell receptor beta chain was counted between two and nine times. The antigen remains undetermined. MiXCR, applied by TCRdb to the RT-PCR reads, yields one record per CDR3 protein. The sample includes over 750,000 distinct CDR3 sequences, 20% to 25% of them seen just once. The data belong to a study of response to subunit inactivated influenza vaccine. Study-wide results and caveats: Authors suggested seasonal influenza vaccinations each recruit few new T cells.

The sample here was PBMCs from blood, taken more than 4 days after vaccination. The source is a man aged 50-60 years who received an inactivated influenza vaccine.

The DNA of the CDR3 is TGTGCCACCAGTGATTTGTCGACTAGCGGGAGGGGTAATGAGCAGTTCTTC. This translates into CATSDLSTSGRGNEQFF. This rearrangement joins TRBV24-1 to TRBJ2-1; 14 bases match TRBD2. CDR3 length: 17 residues. The trim removed 0 bases at V and 7 bases at J, leaving 4 bases unmatched. The V gene's germline CDR1 is KGHDR and CDR2 SFDVKD.